The 16 T cell receptor beta chains below were found in one sample sequenced in a study of molecular identifiers for immune sequencing clone quantification. TCRdb re-called the PCR reads with MiXCR, one entry per CDR3 protein. The table includes hundreds of thousands of distinct CDR3 sequences, 25% detected once. The sequenced sample consisted of naive CD8+ T cells from blood, with Jurkat cell RNA spiked in. Subset of the sample: FACS-sorted CD8+CD4-CCR7+CD45RA+ naive T cells. These receptors all come from a human donor in good health. Some libraries in this study had Jurkat cell RNA spiked in.

This clonotype was picked up many times. The J gene is TRBJ1-1, the V gene TRBV5-5; possible D gene TRBD1, 5 bases. V lost 0 bases to trimming and J lost 4 bases, with 10 bases between them. CDR3 length: 14 residues. The V gene's germline CDR1 is SGHKS and CDR2 YYEKEE (reference sequence). In nucleotides, the CDR3 is TGTGCCAGCAGCTTGGTTCTGGGGGGCACTGAAGCTTTCTTT. This sequence encodes CASSLVLGGTEAFF.

This clonotype was detected only once. The CDR3 is CASSATLLWTENYGYTF. In DNA, the CDR3 is TGTGCCAGCAGCGCAACCCTTCTGTGGACAGAAAACTATGGCTACACCTTC. V and J are TRBV9 and TRBJ1-2; tentative D call: TRBD1 (6 bases). Germline values: CDR1 SGDLS, CDR2 YYNGEE. This CDR3 has 17 residues. The V end lost 3 bases, the J end lost 2 bases, and 20 bases lay between the germline ends.

This clonotype occurred a few times. J is TRBJ1-4 and V is TRBV4-1; TRBD1 is a possible D gene (5 bases). V shed 0 bases and J shed 5 bases, with 13 bases lying between them. This CDR3 is built from 16 residues. CDR1 and CDR2 from the germline V gene are MGHRA and YSYEKL. The CDR3 spells CASSQESGRVNEKLFF. As DNA, the CDR3 is TGCGCCAGCAGCCAAGAATCCGGCAGGGTGAATGAAAAACTGTTTTTT.

This clonotype was detected many times. The chain has TRBV12-3 or TRBV12-4 and TRBJ2-3; 9 positions match TRBD2. After removal of 7 bases from V and 4 bases from J, the junction contained 9 bases not matched to a gene. The CDR3 sequence is 15 residues long. CDR3 nucleotides: TGTGCCAGCACCGGACCGGAGCGGGGGGCAGATACGCAGTATTTT. Its translation is CASTGPERGADTQYF.

The chain is built from TRBV6-2 or TRBV6-3 and TRBJ2-7; TRBD2 agrees at 14 bases. The CDR3 extends over 17 amino acids. V lost 8 bases and J lost 2; bases outside the gene matches: 11. Germline CDR1 is MNHEY and CDR2 is SVGEGT. The CDR3 protein is CASRNPGLAGGPYEQYF. For the CDR3, the DNA is TGTGCCAGCCGGAACCCCGGACTAGCGGGAGGCCCCTACGAGCAGTACTTC.

The chain combines TRBV5-4 with TRBJ1-1; 10 bases align to TRBD1. CDR3 length: 14 amino acids. The ends lost 3 bases at V and 5 bases at J; junction bases unmatched: 4. The germline V gene encodes CDR1 SGHNT and CDR2 YYREEE (reference sequence). Written as DNA, the CDR3 is TGTGCCAGCAGCTCCCGGGACAGGGGTACTGAAGCTTTCTTT. It translates to CASSSRDRGTEAFF. Together with reference TRBV5-4 and TRBJ1-1, the CDR3 gives the full variable domain: ETGVTQSPTHLIKTRGQQVTLRCSSQSGHNTVSWYQQALGQGPQFIFQYYREEENGRGNFPPRFSGLQFPNYSSELNVNALELDDSALYLCASSSRDRGTEAFFGQGTRLTVV.

This clonotype was detected a few times. V usage is TRBV5-1 and J usage is TRBJ2-1; 10 positions agree with TRBD2. The V gene's germline CDR1 is SGHRS and CDR2 YFSETQ. V lost 2 bases, J lost 8 bases, and 16 bases stayed unmatched. CDR3 size: 18 residues. Here the CDR3 DNA reads TGCGCCAGCAGCTTTGGTGGCGGCGCTAGCGGGGGATTGGATGAGCAGTTCTTC. Translated: CASSFGGGASGGLDEQFF. The entire variable domain, with the rest obtained from reference TRBV5-1 and TRBJ2-1, is as follows: KAGVTQTPRYLIKTRGQQVTLSCSPISGHRSVSWYQQTPGQGLQFLFEYFSETQRNKGNFPGRFSGRQFSNSRSEMNVSTLELGDSALYLCASSFGGGASGGLDEQFFGPGTRLTVL.

A few counts support this clonotype. This chain uses TRBV19 with TRBJ1-1, with a weak D call TRBD1 (5 bases). The V end was cut by 7 bases, the J end by 3 bases, with 12 bases between. The germline V gene has CDR1 LNHDA and CDR2 SQIVND (reference sequence). This CDR3 is built from 13 residues. The DNA for the CDR3 is TGTGCCAGTACCCCAGGGTCCCACACTGAAGCTTTCTTT. Translated, it gives CASTPGSHTEAFF.

Of note for this clonotype: A read error may explain this, as a much larger clone is one base away. The chain employs TRBV28 and TRBJ2-5; TRBD1 matches 8 bases. CDR1 is MDHEN, CDR2 SYDVKM, per germline. This CDR3 spans 15 amino acids. The ends lost 2 bases at V and 9 bases at J; junction bases unmatched: 11. CDR3 sequence reads: CASSLGSGGLEPQYF. For the CDR3, the DNA is TGTGCCAGCAGTTTAGGGTCAGGGGGCTTGGAGCCCCAGTACTTC.

Many counts were recorded for this clonotype. This chain connects TRBV13 to TRBJ2-7; 8 bases fit TRBD2. The J segment lost 6 bases and the V segment lost 5 bases, leaving 6 bases of the junction unmatched. The CDR3 is made up of 13 amino acids. CDR1 is PRHDT and CDR2 is FYEKMQ in the germline V gene (reference sequence). The CDR3 DNA follows: TGTGCCAGCAGCCCGGGGGGGTTCACCGAGCAGTACTTC. It translates to CASSPGGFTEQYF.

This clonotype was recorded a few times. The genes are TRBV27 and TRBJ2-6; tentative D call: TRBD1 (5 bases). Germline CDR1 reads MNHEY; CDR2 reads SMNVEV (reference sequence). Trimming removed 3 bases from V and 2 bases from J, with 20 bases in between. This CDR3 region has 19 residues. CDR3 coding DNA: TGTGCCAGCAGTTTTTTAGTGCAGGGTCCTGAGGCTGGGGCCAACGTCCTGACTTTC. As protein: CASSFLVQGPEAGANVLTF.

This clonotype occurred many times. V usage is TRBV5-4 and J usage is TRBJ2-5, with D perhaps TRBD2 (5 bases). V gave up 4 bases and J gave up 5 bases, with 12 bases separating them. The CDR3 length is 13 residues. Germline V lookup: CDR1 SGHNT, CDR2 YYREEE (reference sequence). CDR3 bases: TGTGCCAGCAGCCCCTGGACTGGGGAGACCCAGTACTTC. Residues: CASSPWTGETQYF. The whole variable domain, filled in from reference TRBV5-4 and TRBJ2-5, reads ETGVTQSPTHLIKTRGQQVTLRCSSQSGHNTVSWYQQALGQGPQFIFQYYREEENGRGNFPPRFSGLQFPNYSSELNVNALELDDSALYLCASSPWTGETQYFGPGTRLLVL.

This clonotype was found a few times. This chain links TRBV7-6 with TRBJ1-3, with TRBD1 matching 7 bases. J lost 2 bases, V lost 2 bases, and 12 bases had no gene match. The CDR3 runs to 18 residues. Germline-derived CDR1 and CDR2 are SGHVS and FNYEAQ. The CDR3 region is CASSLLSDGTDPGNTIYF. Written as DNA, the CDR3 is TGTGCCAGCAGCTTATTGTCCGATGGGACAGACCCTGGAAACACCATATATTTT.

Regarding this clonotype: Possible read error: a much larger clone is one base away. The rearrangement uses TRBV6-1 and TRBJ2-7; no clear D. The CDR3 loop spans 14 amino acids. Germline V CDR1 and CDR2: MNHNS, SASEGT. DNA of the CDR3: TGTGCCAGCCGTGAAATCCGCAATGGGTACGAGCAGTACTTC. Translation: CASREIRNGYEQYF.

A word on this clonotype: A read error may explain this, as a much larger clone is one base away. This CDR3 fails to terminate in the conserved phenylalanine or tryptophan, so it likely reflects a read error. V and J are TRBV5-1 and TRBJ1-1; TRBD1 agrees at 8 bases. Germline CDR1 and CDR2: SGHRS and YFSETQ. After removal of 2 bases from V and 7 bases from J, the junction contained 7 bases not matched to a gene. This CDR3 contains 14 residues. CDR3 bases: TGCGCCAGCAGCTTCCCGGGACAGGACGGTGAAGCTTTCTCT. Translated, it gives CASSFPGQDGEAFS.

This clonotype was counted between two and nine times. This rearrangement joins TRBV7-9 to TRBJ1-6; D is perhaps TRBD1 (5 bases). The ends were cut back, 6 bases at V and 4 bases at J, with 13 bases in the middle. The CDR3 runs 15 residues. Germline values: CDR1 SEHNR, CDR2 FQNEAQ (reference sequence). The CDR3 bases are TGTGCCAGCAGTCCTCAGGGAGGATATAATTCACCCCTCCACTTT. It translates to CASSPQGGYNSPLHF.